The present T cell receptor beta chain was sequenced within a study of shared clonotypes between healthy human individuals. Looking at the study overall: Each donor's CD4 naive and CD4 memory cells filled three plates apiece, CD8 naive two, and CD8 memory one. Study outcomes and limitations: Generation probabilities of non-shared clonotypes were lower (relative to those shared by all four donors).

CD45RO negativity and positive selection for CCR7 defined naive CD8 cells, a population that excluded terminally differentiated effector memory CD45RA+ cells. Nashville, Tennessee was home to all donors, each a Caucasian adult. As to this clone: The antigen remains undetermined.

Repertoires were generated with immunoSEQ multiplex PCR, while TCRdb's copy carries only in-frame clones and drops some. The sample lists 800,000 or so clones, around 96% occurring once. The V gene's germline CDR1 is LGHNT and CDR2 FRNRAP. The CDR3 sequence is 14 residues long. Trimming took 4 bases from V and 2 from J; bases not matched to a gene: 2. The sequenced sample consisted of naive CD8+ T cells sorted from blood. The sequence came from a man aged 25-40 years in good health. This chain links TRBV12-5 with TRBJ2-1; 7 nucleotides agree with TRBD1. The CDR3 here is CASGWTGTYNEQFF. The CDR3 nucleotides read TGTGCTAGTGGTTGGACAGGAACCTACAATGAGCAGTTCTTC. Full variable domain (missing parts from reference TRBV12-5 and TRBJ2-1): DARVTQTPRHKVTEMGQEVTMRCQPILGHNTVFWYRQTMMQGLELLAYFRNRAPLDDSGMPKDRFSAEMPDATLATLKIQPSEPRDSAVYFCASGWTGTYNEQFFGPGTRLTVL.